Each of the 12 T cell receptor beta chains below was sequenced from the same sample in a study of shared clonotypes between healthy human individuals. Sequencing used immunoSEQ multiplex PCR; TCRdb keeps in-frame clones, though not all of them. Here the sample spans 450,000 to 700,000 clones, nearly 97% being singletons. The naive CD8 fraction comprised CD45RO-negative cells positively selected for CCR7 and excluded terminally differentiated effector memory CD45RA+ cells. Sequencing was done on a sample of naive CD8+ T cells sorted from blood. The receptors were gathered from a woman in her 30s in good health.

In DNA form, the CDR3 reads TGTGCCACCTCCCCCAAGGGGCCCCTACTCACCTACGAGCAGTACTTC. This sequence encodes CATSPKGPLLTYEQYF. The genes are TRBV27 and TRBJ2-7, with D possibly matching TRBD1 (5 bases). Germline V gene sequence: CDR1 MNHEY, CDR2 SMNVEV (reference sequence). The CDR3 spans 16 residues. Trimming removed 10 bases from V and 2 bases from J, with 24 bases in between.

The chain combines TRBV10-1 with TRBJ2-6; D is unclear. Per the germline V gene, CDR1 is WNHNN and CDR2 is SYGVQD (reference sequence). The CDR3 is made up of 13 amino acids. V shed 5 bases and J shed 3 bases, with 5 bases lying between them. The CDR3 DNA reads TGCGCCAGCAGTCCGATTGGGGCCAACGTCCTGACTTTC. Translation gives CASSPIGANVLTF.

This rearrangement joins TRBV13 to TRBJ2-7; no clear D. This CDR3 has 18 amino acids. V was pared by 1 base and J by 2 bases, with 21 bases between. Germline V CDR1 and CDR2: PRHDT, FYEKMQ (reference sequence). Here the CDR3 reads CASSLVSDTRFGPYEQYF. The CDR3 DNA follows: TGTGCCAGCAGCTTAGTATCCGACACCAGGTTCGGGCCCTACGAGCAGTACTTC.

The chain couples TRBV30 to TRBJ2-5; unclear D gene. Germline CDR1 is GTSNPN and CDR2 is SVGIG (reference sequence). This CDR3 spans 11 amino acids. V shed 2 bases and J shed 4 bases, with 5 bases lying between them. The CDR3: CAWSITETQYF. CDR3 nucleotide sequence: TGTGCCTGGAGTATCACAGAGACCCAGTACTTC.

This clone came up once. The chain carries TRBV5-1 and TRBJ2-7; TRBD2 matches at 8 bases. Germline loops: CDR1 SGHRS, CDR2 YFSETQ. This CDR3 spans 16 amino acids. The junction had 5 bases not matched to a gene; V was cut back by 0 bases and J by 0 bases. The DNA for the CDR3 is TGCGCCAGCAGCTTGGAGCAGGGGACTAGCTCCTACGAGCAGTACTTC. It codes for CASSLEQGTSSYEQYF.

The rearrangement uses TRBV7-2 and TRBJ2-7; tentative D call: TRBD2 (5 bases). The CDR3 is 17 residues long. Germline lookup yields CDR1 SGHTA and CDR2 FQGNSA. V was cut by 5 bases and J by 4 bases, with 24 bases left in between. In DNA form, the CDR3 reads TGTGCCAGCAGCCCTAAGGTGGAGGTGCGGTCAGGTTACGAGCAGTACTTC. Protein sequence: CASSPKVEVRSGYEQYF. The whole variable domain, remainder taken from reference TRBV7-2 and TRBJ2-7, is GAGVSQSPSNKVTEKGKDVELRCDPISGHTALYWYRQSLGQGLEFLIYFQGNSAPDKSGLPSDRFSAERTGGSVSTLTIQRTQQEDSAVYLCASSPKVEVRSGYEQYFGPGTRLTVT.

In this sample, this clone turned up once. V is TRBV19 and J is TRBJ1-5, with 7 bases matching TRBD1. Germline CDR1 LNHDA, CDR2 SQIVND (reference sequence). V was clipped by 6 bases and J by 3 bases; unmatched bases: 5. The CDR3 covers 14 residues. CDR3 in amino acids: CASRTTGVNQPQHF. DNA for the CDR3: TGTGCCAGTAGAACTACAGGGGTCAATCAGCCCCAGCATTTT. Variable domain in full (rest from reference TRBV19 and TRBJ1-5): DGGITQSPKYLFRKEGQNVTLSCEQNLNHDAMYWYRQDPGQGLRLIYYSQIVNDFQKGDIAEGYSVSREKKESFPLTVTSAQKNPTAFYLCASRTTGVNQPQHFGDGTRLSIL.

J is TRBJ2-7 and V is TRBV5-1; 7 bases fit TRBD1. The V gene end was trimmed by 4 bases and the J gene end by 4 bases; junction bases not matched to a gene: 5. The CDR3 consists of 13 residues. Germline CDR1 SGHRS, CDR2 YFSETQ. The CDR3 nucleotides are TGCGCCAGCAGCCCTACGGACAGGTACGAGCAGTACTTC. This codes for CASSPTDRYEQYF.

This clone has a single count. This rearrangement joins TRBV6-6 to TRBJ2-1, with D possibly TRBD2 on 6 matching bases. CDR1 and CDR2 (germline): MNHNY, SVGAGI (reference sequence). V was clipped by 2 bases and J by 3 bases, with 11 bases between them. CDR3 length: 15 residues. CDR3 nucleotides: TGTGCCAGCAGTTACGGGGAGGCAGGCTACAATGAGCAGTTCTTC. This sequence encodes CASSYGEAGYNEQFF.

The rearrangement links TRBV19 to TRBJ2-1, with 12 bases matching TRBD2. V lost 10 bases and J lost 1; bases outside the gene matches: 5. Germline V gene data show CDR1 as LNHDA and CDR2 as SQIVND (reference sequence). CDR3 size: 15 residues. CDR3 sequence: CATHGLAGSYNEQFF. The CDR3, as DNA: TGTGCCACCCACGGACTAGCGGGATCCTACAATGAGCAGTTCTTC.

The CDR3 region has the DNA TGTGCCAGCAGCTTGAGGTCGGACAACTACGAGCAGTACTTC. Translation gives CASSLRSDNYEQYF. This chain joins TRBV5-8 and TRBJ2-7; possible D gene TRBD1, 5 bases. V lost 1 base and J lost 3, with 11 bases in between. The CDR3 has 14 amino acids. Germline V CDR1 and CDR2: SGHTS, YDEGEE.

The chain joins TRBV16 to TRBJ2-7; no reliable D call. Germline V lookup: CDR1 KGHSY, CDR2 FQNENV. There are 14 residues in the CDR3. Trimming stripped 0 bases from V and 4 bases from J, with 10 bases between. DNA of the CDR3: TGTGCCAGCAGCCAATCTGAGTTTACGTACGAGCAGTACTTC. This gives the protein CASSQSEFTYEQYF.